The count of the clone carrying this T cell receptor beta chain is one. Its target is not known. This CDR3 contains 18 residues. Germline V CDR1 and CDR2: SGHRS, YFSETQ. Germline trimming cut 4 bases from V and 1 base from J; bases unmatched to any gene: 15. The data originate from a study of shared clonotypes between healthy human individuals. On the study more broadly: Three plates each covered CD4 naive and memory; CD8 naive two, CD8 memory one.

Generated by immunoSEQ multiplex PCR, the TCRdb table keeps only in-frame clones and is missing some. The data show approximately 620,000 clones, roughly 97% seen once. The donor cohort consisted entirely of Caucasian adults residing in Nashville, Tennessee. Researchers partitioned CD4+ cells into CD45RA+ naive and CD45RA-negative memory subsets. Study observations and caveats: A handful of donors showed sharing of about 4.7% of naive CD4 clonotypes.

This clonotype was obtained from a woman aged 25 to 39 in good health. J is TRBJ2-5 and V is TRBV5-1, with 8 bases lining up with TRBD2. The sequenced material came from naive CD4+ T cells sorted from blood. Subset given: CD45RA+ positively selected. The CDR3 reads CASSPGVVAGGRQETQYF. The CDR3 region has the DNA TGCGCCAGCAGCCCCGGGGTCGTGGCGGGAGGCCGCCAAGAGACCCAGTACTTC.